Sequencing of this TCR beta chain was carried out in a study of beta chain features in type 1 diabetes. A CD45RO/CCR7/CD25/CD127/CD95/CD27 panel sorted naive, central memory, regulatory and stem cell-like memory CD4+ cells. This clone was seen more than once but under ten times. The target antigen is unknown. Reverse transcription of all isolated RNA meant that expressed TCRB transcripts were sequenced. Sequencing was performed with immunoSEQ multiplex PCR; in TCRdb, only in-frame clones are kept and a portion is missing. The sample has some 330,000 clones, roughly 12% seen once. V lost 4 bases to trimming and J lost 2 bases; unmatched junction nucleotides: 7. This CDR3 region has 16 residues. Germline V CDR1 and CDR2: SGHDT, YYEEEE. Broader study findings: In every one of the four CD4+ subsets, TCRB CDR3s were moderately but significantly shorter in Type 1 diabetes patients. TCRB repertoires of naive, central memory and Treg cells appeared more similar among patients than among healthy donors.

Sequenced: naive CD4+ T cells from blood. The rearrangement joins TRBV5-6 to TRBJ1-4; 8 positions agree with TRBD1. The TCR comes from a young woman with type 1 diabetes. In DNA form, the CDR3 reads TGTGCCAGCAGCCGGGACAGGATGCGGACTAATGAAAAACTGTTTTTT. Its protein product is CASSRDRMRTNEKLFF.